The T cell receptor beta chain under discussion was sequenced for a study of cytomegalovirus exposure and HLA in healthy donors. Vbeta (60) and Jbeta (13) primers were used in the PCR. The data were produced by immunoSEQ multiplex PCR, yet TCRdb's version contains in-frame clones alone and is incomplete. The table records around 200,000 clones, about four fifths of them present only once. The sequence was collected from a woman in her fifties or sixties in good health and CMV-seropositive. Sequenced sample: PBMCs.

CDR3 region: CASSSPRGYNTGELFF. The DNA for the CDR3 is TGTGCCAGCAGCAGCCCCAGGGGATATAACACCGGGGAGCTGTTTTTT. The rearrangement links TRBV5-8 to TRBJ2-2; maybe TRBD1 (6 bases). Germline CDR1 is SGHTS and CDR2 is YDEGEE. V lost 4 bases, J lost 2 bases, and 15 bases lay in between. The CDR3 is made up of 16 amino acids.